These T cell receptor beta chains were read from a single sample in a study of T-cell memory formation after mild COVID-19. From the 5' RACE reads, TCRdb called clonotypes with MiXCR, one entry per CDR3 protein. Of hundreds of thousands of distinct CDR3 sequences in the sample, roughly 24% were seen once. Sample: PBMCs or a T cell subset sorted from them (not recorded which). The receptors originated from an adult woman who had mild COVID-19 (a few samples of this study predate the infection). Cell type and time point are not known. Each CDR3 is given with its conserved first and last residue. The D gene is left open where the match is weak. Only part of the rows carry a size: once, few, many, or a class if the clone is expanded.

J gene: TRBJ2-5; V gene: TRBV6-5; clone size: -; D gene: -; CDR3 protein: CASSYWAGGQETQYF; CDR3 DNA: TGTGCCAGCAGTTATTGGGCAGGCGGGCAAGAGACCCAGTACTTC
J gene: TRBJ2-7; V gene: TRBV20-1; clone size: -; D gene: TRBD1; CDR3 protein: CSAIGPGQGYEQYF; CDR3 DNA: TGCAGTGCGATAGGACCGGGACAGGGCTACGAGCAGTACTTC
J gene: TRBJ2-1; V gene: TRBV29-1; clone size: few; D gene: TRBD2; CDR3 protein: CSVGGASGSAGDEQFF; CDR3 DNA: TGCAGCGTTGGGGGGGCTAGCGGGAGTGCCGGGGATGAGCAGTTCTTC
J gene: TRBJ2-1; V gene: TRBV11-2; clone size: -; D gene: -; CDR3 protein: CASSPRGEQFF; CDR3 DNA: TGTGCCAGCAGCCCCAGGGGTGAGCAGTTCTTC
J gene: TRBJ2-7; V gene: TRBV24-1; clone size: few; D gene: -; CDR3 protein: CATTSGDFPYEQYF; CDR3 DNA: TGTGCCACCACCTCCGGGGACTTCCCGTACGAGCAGTACTTC
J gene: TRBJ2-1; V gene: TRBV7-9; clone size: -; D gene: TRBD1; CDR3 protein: CASSTRDRGRGEQFF; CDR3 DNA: TGTGCCAGCAGCACTAGGGACAGGGGGCGCGGTGAGCAGTTCTTC
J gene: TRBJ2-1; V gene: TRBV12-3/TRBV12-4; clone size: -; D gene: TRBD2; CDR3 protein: CASSPLAGGSLAYNEQFF; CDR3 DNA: TGTGCCAGCAGTCCCCTAGCGGGGGGGAGTCTTGCCTACAATGAGCAGTTCTTC
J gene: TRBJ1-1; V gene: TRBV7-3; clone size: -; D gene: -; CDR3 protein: CASCEASLNTEAFF; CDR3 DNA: TGTGCCAGCTGTGAGGCGTCTTTGAACACTGAAGCTTTCTTT
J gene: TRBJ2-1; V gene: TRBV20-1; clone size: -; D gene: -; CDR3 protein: CSAPGGFF; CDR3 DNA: TGCAGTGCCCCGGGCGGGTTCTTC
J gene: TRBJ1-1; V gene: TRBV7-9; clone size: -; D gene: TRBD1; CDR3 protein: CASSSRQGITEAFF; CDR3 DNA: TGTGCCAGCAGCTCTCGACAGGGGATCACTGAAGCTTTCTTT
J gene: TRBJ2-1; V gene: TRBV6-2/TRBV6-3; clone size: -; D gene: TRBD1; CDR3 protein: CASSTGQGDYSSSYNEQFF; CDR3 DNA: TGTGCCAGCAGTACGGGACAGGGAGACTACTCCAGCTCCTACAATGAGCAGTTCTTC
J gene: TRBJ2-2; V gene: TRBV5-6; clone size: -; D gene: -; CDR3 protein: CASSPRTGLNTGELFF; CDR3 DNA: TGTGCCAGCAGCCCCCGGACGGGTTTAAACACCGGGGAGCTGTTTTTT
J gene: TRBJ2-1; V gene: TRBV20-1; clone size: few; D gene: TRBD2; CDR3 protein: CSARLEGTSGYNEQFF; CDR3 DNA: TGCAGTGCTAGACTGGAAGGGACTAGCGGCTACAATGAGCAGTTCTTC
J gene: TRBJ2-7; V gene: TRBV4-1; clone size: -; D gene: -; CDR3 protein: CASSQAFVGVVGKYEQYF; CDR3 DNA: TGCGCCAGCAGCCAAGCCTTCGTCGGCGTCGTAGGGAAGTACGAGCAGTACTTC
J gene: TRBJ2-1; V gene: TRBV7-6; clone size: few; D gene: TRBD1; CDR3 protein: CASSPGTGDSYNEQFF; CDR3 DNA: TGTGCCAGCAGCCCCGGGACAGGGGACTCCTACAATGAGCAGTTCTTC
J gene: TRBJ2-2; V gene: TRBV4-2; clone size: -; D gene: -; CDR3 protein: CASSGLDHTGELFF; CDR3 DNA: TGTGCCAGCAGCGGTCTAGACCACACCGGGGAGCTGTTTTTT
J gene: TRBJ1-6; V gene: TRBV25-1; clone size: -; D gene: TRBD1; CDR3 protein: CASSEYSDRGNSPLHF; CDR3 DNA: TGTGCCAGCAGTGAATATAGCGACAGGGGGAATTCACCCCTCCACTTT
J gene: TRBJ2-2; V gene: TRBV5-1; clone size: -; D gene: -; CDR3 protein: CASSLAGGGNTGELFF; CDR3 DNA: TGCGCCAGCAGCTTGGCCGGAGGGGGGAACACCGGGGAGCTGTTTTTT
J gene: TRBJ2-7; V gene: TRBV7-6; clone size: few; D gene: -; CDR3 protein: CASSLVGLAVGYEQYF; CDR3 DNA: TGTGCCAGCAGCTTAGTAGGTCTGGCAGTCGGCTACGAGCAGTACTTC
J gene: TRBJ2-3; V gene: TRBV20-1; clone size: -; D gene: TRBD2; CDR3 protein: CSAGTSGPRGDTQYF; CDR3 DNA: TGCAGTGCCGGGACTAGCGGTCCCCGAGGGGATACGCAGTATTTT
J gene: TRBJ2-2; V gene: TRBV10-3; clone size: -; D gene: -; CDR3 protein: CAIRDFQPNTGELFF; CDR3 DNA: TGTGCCATCAGGGACTTCCAGCCGAACACCGGGGAGCTGTTTTTT
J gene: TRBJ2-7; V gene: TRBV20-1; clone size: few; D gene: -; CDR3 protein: CSARSVDRNEQYF; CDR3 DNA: TGCAGTGCTAGATCCGTCGACAGGAATGAGCAGTACTTC